This T cell receptor (beta chain) emerged from a study of blood T cell repertoires in COVID-19. About the research overall: COVID-19 samples from acute and convalescent phases originated in the United States, Italy and Spain. T cells, B-cell-depleted T cells, or PBMCs provided the cDNA or gDNA that served as material.

Libraries were prepared by immunoSEQ multiplex PCR; TCRdb keeps only in-frame clonotypes and omits some of them. The sample has around 200,000 clones; 87% are singletons. J gave up 5 bases and V 5 bases, and 9 bases lay outside the gene matches. CDR1 is KGHSH and CDR2 is LQKENI in the germline V gene. This CDR3 is 16 amino acids long. The genes are TRBV18 and TRBJ2-1; 10 bases are shared with TRBD1. Sequences were obtained from PBMCs or T cells enriched from blood (not recorded which). The sequence derives from a man younger than 30 with acute COVID-19. CDR3 amino acids: CASSSATGGQDNEQFF. CDR3 bases: TGTGCCAGCTCATCAGCGACAGGGGGCCAAGACAATGAGCAGTTCTTC.